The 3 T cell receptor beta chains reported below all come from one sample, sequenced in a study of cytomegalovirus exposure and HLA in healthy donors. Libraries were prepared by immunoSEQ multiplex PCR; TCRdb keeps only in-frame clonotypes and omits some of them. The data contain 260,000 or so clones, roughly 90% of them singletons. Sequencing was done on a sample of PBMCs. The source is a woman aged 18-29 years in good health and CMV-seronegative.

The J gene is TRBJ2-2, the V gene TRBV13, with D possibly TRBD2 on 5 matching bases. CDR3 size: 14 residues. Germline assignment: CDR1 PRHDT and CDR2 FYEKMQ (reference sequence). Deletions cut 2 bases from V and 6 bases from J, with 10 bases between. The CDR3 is CASSLRARAGELFF. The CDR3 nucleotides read TGTGCCAGCAGCTTAAGGGCGAGGGCCGGGGAGCTGTTTTTT.

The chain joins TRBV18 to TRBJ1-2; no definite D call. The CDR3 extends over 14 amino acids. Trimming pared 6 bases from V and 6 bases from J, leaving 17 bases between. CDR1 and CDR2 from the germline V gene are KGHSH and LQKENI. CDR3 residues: CASSPDVVAHGYTF. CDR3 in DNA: TGTGCCAGCTCTCCCGATGTGGTGGCCCATGGCTACACCTTC.

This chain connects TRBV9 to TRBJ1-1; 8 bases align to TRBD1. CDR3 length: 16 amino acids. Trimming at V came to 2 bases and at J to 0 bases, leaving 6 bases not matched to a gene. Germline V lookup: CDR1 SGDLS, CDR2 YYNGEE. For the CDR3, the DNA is TGTGCCAGCAGCGTCGGGACAGGCCGTATGAACACTGAAGCTTTCTTT. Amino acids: CASSVGTGRMNTEAFF.